The following is a TCR beta chain sequence with its context. Its cognate antigen is unknown. PCR amplification relied on 60 Vbeta primers (plus 13 Jbeta primers). Using immunoSEQ multiplex PCR, the repertoire was profiled, and TCRdb retains in-frame clones only, with some absent. This sample has approximately 92,000 clones, with over 70% found just once. Trimming removed 4 bases from V and 2 bases from J; junction bases left unmatched: 9. CDR3 size: 17 residues. Per the germline V gene, CDR1 is LGHNA and CDR2 is YSLEER. The sample is drawn from a study of cytomegalovirus exposure and HLA in healthy donors. Study outcomes and limitations: Sequences of the TCR beta chain were said to predict the HLA-A and HLA-B alleles of most subjects accurately.

The sequence was collected from a man aged 60 to 69 in good health and CMV-seronegative. This chain joins TRBV4-3 and TRBJ2-5; TRBD2 agrees at 11 bases. The sample taken for sequencing was PBMCs. The CDR3 sequence: CASSPSGVAGGQETQYF. CDR3 coding DNA: TGCGCCAGCAGCCCGTCCGGGGTAGCGGGGGGGCAAGAGACCCAGTACTTC.